Shown below are 27 T cell receptor beta chains from a single sample sequenced in a study of response to subunit inactivated influenza vaccine. TCRdb fed the RT-PCR reads into MiXCR, producing one record per CDR3 protein. The data contain about 520,000 distinct CDR3 sequences, roughly 7.6% of them seen just once; the ten biggest clones take up over 10%. Sequenced material: PBMCs from blood, taken less than 30 months after vaccination. The receptors stem from a man aged 50 to 69 who received an inactivated influenza vaccine.

This clonotype was recorded at least ten times. The V call is TRBV11-1, the J call TRBJ2-5; D gene ambiguous. The germline V gene has CDR1 SGHAT and CDR2 FQDESV (reference sequence). Trimming shortened V by 5 bases and J by 3 bases, and 10 bases separated the two germline ends. The CDR3 is 13 residues long. As DNA, the CDR3 is TGTGCCAGCAGCGTAAGCACCGAAGAGACCCAGTACTTC. Amino acid sequence: CASSVSTEETQYF. Supplemented by reference TRBV11-1 and TRBJ2-5, the full variable domain reads EAEVAQSPRYKITEKSQAVAFWCDPISGHATLYWYRQILGQGPELLVQFQDESVVDDSQLPKDRFSAERLKGVDSTLKIQPAELGDSAMYLCASSVSTEETQYFGPGTRLLVL.

V and J are TRBV7-9 and TRBJ2-3; D ambiguous. The length of the CDR3 is 12 residues. Germline V lookup: CDR1 SEHNR, CDR2 FQNEAQ (reference sequence). V lost 3 bases and J lost 6, with 7 bases in between. In DNA, the CDR3 is TGTGCCAGCAGCTTCTCCCATGATACGCAGTATTTT. Residues: CASSFSHDTQYF.

This clonotype was seen a few times. The chain couples TRBV20-1 to TRBJ1-1, with D uncertain. The CDR3 is 12 amino acids. The ends were cut back, 5 bases at V and 0 bases at J, with 7 bases in the middle. Germline assignment: CDR1 DFQATT and CDR2 SNEGSKA (reference sequence). The CDR3 spells CSAPRMNTEAFF. In nucleotides, the CDR3 is TGCAGTGCTCCCAGGATGAACACTGAAGCTTTCTTT.

This clonotype was seen many times. This chain joins TRBV7-2 and TRBJ2-1, with D perhaps matching TRBD2 (6 bases). The germline V and J ends were trimmed by 2 bases and 0 bases, with 11 bases remaining between them. This CDR3 has 16 amino acids. Germline CDR1 SGHTA, CDR2 FQGNSA. The CDR3 is CASSLYGGISYNEQFF. The DNA for the CDR3 is TGTGCCAGCAGCTTATACGGCGGGATCTCCTACAATGAGCAGTTCTTC.

The chain is built from TRBV7-2 and TRBJ2-4; TRBD2 agrees at 8 bases. The V gene end was trimmed by 5 bases and the J gene end by 7 bases; junction bases not matched to a gene: 10. Germline-derived CDR1 and CDR2 are SGHTA and FQGNSA. CDR3 length: 15 residues. The CDR3 nucleotides read TGTGCCAGCAGCGTGGGTCCTGCGGGGGGCAACATTCAGTACTTC. Translating gives CASSVGPAGGNIQYF.

In this sample, this clonotype turned up many times. The V and J genes are TRBV11-1 and TRBJ2-2, with D hard to call. The V end lost 2 bases, the J end lost 6 bases, and 10 bases lay between the germline ends. Germline V gene data show CDR1 as SGHAT and CDR2 as FQDESV (reference sequence). CDR3 length: 14 amino acids. The CDR3 DNA reads TGTGCCAGCAGCTTACTGGGGTCGGCCGGGGAGCTGTTTTTT. Protein sequence: CASSLLGSAGELFF.

There are a few counts of this clonotype. This chain links TRBV20-1 with TRBJ2-7; 7 nucleotides match TRBD2. CDR3 length equals 15 residues. V was pared by 3 bases and J by 1 base, with 9 bases of the junction left unmatched. Looked up from germline, CDR1 is DFQATT and CDR2 is SNEGSKA (reference sequence). Here the CDR3 DNA reads TGCAGTGCTAGGGGCAGCGGGACCGGGTCCTACGAGCAGTACTTC. Encoded protein: CSARGSGTGSYEQYF.

This clonotype was found a few times. The chain joins TRBV4-2 to TRBJ2-7; D might be TRBD2 (6 bases). The CDR3 covers 14 residues. V shed 1 base and J shed 3 bases, with 10 bases lying between them. CDR1 is LGHNA and CDR2 is YNFKEQ in the germline V gene. The CDR3 DNA reads TGTGCCAGCAGCCAAGGTATGGGACTCTACGAGCAGTACTTC. It translates to CASSQGMGLYEQYF.

This clonotype was seen at least ten times. The chain carries TRBV7-2 and TRBJ2-3; 7 bases match TRBD2. CDR3 size: 16 residues. Germline lookup yields CDR1 SGHTA and CDR2 FQGNSA. V gave up 5 bases and J gave up 1 base; unmatched junction bases: 9. The CDR3 DNA reads as TGTGCCAGCAGCCCCCTAGCGGTTCCCCGCACAGATACGCAGTATTTT. It translates to CASSPLAVPRTDTQYF.

This clonotype has at least ten counts. The CDR3 nucleotides are TGTGCCAGCAGCCGAGGGCTTAACAATGAGCAGTTCTTC. It codes for CASSRGLNNEQFF. This sequence joins TRBV7-2 and TRBJ2-1, with D possibly being TRBD2 (5 bases). The V end lost 5 bases, the J end lost 5 bases, and 10 bases lay between the germline ends. This CDR3 is 13 amino acids long. Germline CDR1 is SGHTA and CDR2 is FQGNSA.

V gene TRBV6-1 combines with J gene TRBJ2-1; 10 bases are shared with TRBD1. Germline lookup yields CDR1 MNHNS and CDR2 SASEGT. The CDR3 consists of 16 residues. The V segment lost 4 bases and the J segment 6 bases; nucleotides outside the gene matches: 9. The DNA for the CDR3 is TGTGCCAGCAGTGCGGGGAGGACAGGGGGACGCAATGAGCAGTTCTTC. It encodes CASSAGRTGGRNEQFF.

Note on this clonotype: Since a much larger clone is just one base distant, this may be a read error. J is TRBJ2-2 and V is TRBV7-2; possible D gene TRBD1, 6 bases. Germline CDR1 SGHTA, CDR2 FQGNSA. The CDR3 length is 16 residues. V was cut by 5 bases and J by 0 bases, with 13 bases left in between. The CDR3 here is CASSTRQEANTGELFF. The CDR3 bases are TGTGCCAGCAGCACCCGACAGGAGGCGAACACCGGGGAGCTGTTTTTT.

The CDR3 DNA reads TGTGCCATCGCGGCGGGGATCTCAACTAATGAAAAACTGTTTTTT. It translates to CAIAAGISTNEKLFF. The J gene is TRBJ1-4, the V gene TRBV10-3; no firm D call. This CDR3 region has 15 residues. Trimming took 8 bases from V and 0 from J, leaving 13 bases between them. Looked up from germline, CDR1 is ENHRY and CDR2 is SYGVKD.

This clonotype was picked up many times. This chain links TRBV7-2 with TRBJ1-1, with D perhaps TRBD1 (5 bases). V lost 0 bases to trimming and J lost 6 bases, with 14 bases between them. The CDR3 loop spans 15 amino acids. CDR1 SGHTA and CDR2 FQGNSA come from the germline V gene. CDR3 loop: CASSLAGQGQAEAFF. The CDR3 DNA reads as TGTGCCAGCAGCTTAGCGGGTCAGGGTCAAGCTGAAGCTTTCTTT.

The chain is built from TRBV12-3 or TRBV12-4 and TRBJ1-4; D is unresolved. The CDR3 covers 12 residues. V shed 7 bases and J shed 3 bases, with 6 bases lying between them. The CDR3 loop is CASTRPNEKLFF. In DNA, the CDR3 is TGTGCCAGCACCCGCCCTAATGAAAAACTGTTTTTT.

The CDR3 DNA follows: TGTGCCAGCAGCGCCGGGCCGGGACAGGGGTACAATGAGCAGTTCTTC. This translates into CASSAGPGQGYNEQFF. The J gene is TRBJ2-1, the V gene TRBV7-3, with 10 bases fitting TRBD1. V shed 5 bases and J 4 bases; nucleotides not matched to a gene: 8. Germline-derived CDR1 and CDR2 are SGHTA and FQGTGA. The CDR3 covers 16 residues.

This clonotype was observed a few times. The gene calls are TRBV12-3 or TRBV12-4 and TRBJ2-7; 7 bases match TRBD1. V gave up 6 bases and J gave up 0 bases; unmatched junction bases: 8. The CDR3 consists of 15 residues. CDR3 sequence (DNA): TGTGCCAGCAGAAGTAACAGGGGCGACTCCTACGAGCAGTACTTC. Its protein product is CASRSNRGDSYEQYF.

The chain couples TRBV4-1 to TRBJ2-3; the match to TRBD2 covers 7 bases. The J segment lost 6 bases and the V segment lost 5 bases, leaving 8 bases of the junction unmatched. This CDR3 has 14 residues. Germline V lookup: CDR1 MGHRA, CDR2 YSYEKL. In DNA, the CDR3 is TGCGCCAGCAGCTGGCAGGAGCGGGGCGATACGCAGTATTTT. Its protein product is CASSWQERGDTQYF.

The chain combines TRBV3-1 with TRBJ2-3, with TRBD2 identical over 9 bases. Looked up from germline, CDR1 is LGHDT and CDR2 is YNNKEL (reference sequence). The J segment lost 4 bases and the V segment lost 3 bases, leaving 5 bases of the junction unmatched. This CDR3 contains 15 residues. CDR3 residues: CASSQQGGRADTQYF. The CDR3 DNA reads as TGTGCCAGCAGCCAGCAGGGCGGGAGGGCAGATACGCAGTATTTT.

The chain employs TRBV29-1 and TRBJ2-3, with a tentative D call TRBD1 (5 bases). The CDR3 contains 13 residues. The V and J ends lost 5 bases and 1 base respectively, with 10 bases between them. Germline V gene lookup returns CDR1 SQVTM and CDR2 ANQGSEA. The CDR3 here is CSVTGLGTDTQYF. The CDR3, as DNA: TGCAGCGTTACAGGCCTGGGCACAGATACGCAGTATTTT.

This clonotype was recorded many times. This rearrangement joins TRBV25-1 to TRBJ2-1, with D tentatively TRBD1 or TRBD2 (5 bases each). The CDR3 extends over 13 amino acids. Germline-derived CDR1 and CDR2 are MGHDK and SYGVNS. Trimming shortened V by 3 bases and J by 5 bases, and 8 bases separated the two germline ends. The CDR3 bases are TGTGCCAGCAGTGAGGGACGACACAATGAGCAGTTCTTC. It is translated as CASSEGRHNEQFF.

This clonotype was counted only a few times. The rearrangement links TRBV20-1 to TRBJ2-5; D is uncertain. The germline V gene encodes CDR1 DFQATT and CDR2 SNEGSKA (reference sequence). V was cut by 3 bases and J by 2 bases, with 7 bases left in between. This CDR3 is built from 12 residues. CDR3 sequence: CSARGQQETQYF. The CDR3 DNA reads as TGCAGTGCTAGGGGCCAGCAAGAGACCCAGTACTTC.

This clonotype has ten or more counts. The chain combines TRBV20-1 with TRBJ2-1, with D perhaps TRBD2 (6 bases). Trimming shortened V by 0 bases and J by 11 bases, and 11 bases separated the two germline ends. Germline values: CDR1 DFQATT, CDR2 SNEGSKA (reference sequence). The CDR3 covers 12 residues. The CDR3 DNA reads TGCAGTGCTAGAGATCTCGGGACTCAGCAGTTCTTC. As protein: CSARDLGTQQFF.

V is TRBV7-9 and J is TRBJ2-3; tentative D call: TRBD2 (5 bases). The CDR3 contains 12 residues. Trimming cost V 3 bases and J 6 bases, with 7 bases left between them. Germline CDR1 is SEHNR and CDR2 is FQNEAQ (reference sequence). The CDR3 here is CASSFQRDTQYF. The CDR3 coding sequence is TGTGCCAGCAGCTTCCAGCGGGATACGCAGTATTTT. Combining the CDR3 with reference TRBV7-9 and TRBJ2-3 gives the whole variable domain DTGVSQNPRHKITKRGQNVTFRCDPISEHNRLYWYRQTLGQGPEFLTYFQNEAQLEKSRLLSDRFSAERPKGSFSTLEIQRTEQGDSAMYLCASSFQRDTQYFGPGTRLTVL.

This clonotype was observed at least ten times. As DNA, the CDR3 is TGTGCCACACGACAGGGCACTGAAGCTTTCTTT. Amino acid sequence: CATRQGTEAFF. This rearrangement joins TRBV6-2 or TRBV6-3 to TRBJ1-1; 7 bases match TRBD1. V gave up 10 bases and J gave up 4 bases; unmatched junction bases: 3. CDR3 length: 11 residues. The germline CDR1 and CDR2 sequences are MNHEY and SVGEGT.

This clonotype was counted only a few times. The V and J genes are TRBV5-5 and TRBJ1-4; 7 bases map to TRBD1. The CDR3 contains 13 residues. J was trimmed by 8 bases and V by 4 bases; bases with no gene match: 5. The germline CDR1 and CDR2 sequences are SGHKS and YYEKEE (reference sequence). CDR3 bases: TGTGCCAGCAGCACAGGGGCAGAGGAAAAACTGTTTTTT. Amino acid sequence: CASSTGAEEKLFF.

This clonotype was picked up many times. This chain links TRBV7-8 with TRBJ2-3; TRBD2 aligns across 8 bases. The ends lost 7 bases at V and 0 bases at J; junction bases unmatched: 6. The CDR3 covers 15 residues. CDR1 is SGHVS, CDR2 FQNEAQ, per germline. In DNA form, the CDR3 reads TGTGCCAGCAAAAAGATAGCGGGGAGCACAGATACGCAGTATTTT. Protein product: CASKKIAGSTDTQYF.